This is a list of T cell receptor beta chains from one sample in a study of cytomegalovirus exposure and HLA in healthy donors. The assay was immunoSEQ multiplex PCR, and TCRdb's table has in-frame clones only and misses some. Of about 120,000 clones listed, about 9.4% are singletons. Sequencing was done on a sample of PBMCs. These receptors originate from a woman aged 40 to 55 in good health and CMV-seropositive. Each CDR3 is given with its conserved first and last residue. Fields, in order: CDR3 length, D gene, clone size, V gene, J gene, CDR3 DNA, CDR3 protein. The D gene is left open where the match is weak. Size values are once, few and many counts, or a class for expanded clones, and some rows have none.

14,TRBD1,.,TRBV19,TRBJ2-7,TGTGCCAGTAGCTCGGGACAGGGGGGGTCACGGCAGTACTTC,CASSSGQGGSRQYF
18,.,.,TRBV9,TRBJ1-6,TGTGCCAGCAGCGCGTCGAGGGCTCGCAGCTCCTATAATTCACCCCTCCACTTT,CASSASRARSSYNSPLHF
17,.,few,TRBV5-1,TRBJ1-1,TGCGCCAGCAGCTTGACAGGTTCGCGGGATTTGGACACTGAAGCTTTCTTT,CASSLTGSRDLDTEAFF
15,.,few,TRBV5-4,TRBJ2-1,TGTGCCAGCAGCTTGGCCGGAGGGAAAACCAATGAGCAGTTCTTC,CASSLAGGKTNEQFF
12,.,few,TRBV7-9,TRBJ2-5,TGTGCCAGCAGCCCGATAGCCCACTATCAGTACTTC,CASSPIAHYQYF
11,.,.,TRBV6-4,TRBJ1-1,TGTGCCAGCAATGGACAGTACGAAGCTTTCTTT,CASNGQYEAFF
14,TRBD1,.,TRBV29-1,TRBJ1-1,TGCAGCGTTGCCAGGACAGGGGGCTGGACTGAAGCTTTCTTT,CSVARTGGWTEAFF
15,TRBD1,few,TRBV14,TRBJ2-1,TGTGCCAGCAGCCAAACAGGGGTTACCTACAATGAGCAGTTCTTC,CASSQTGVTYNEQFF
14,TRBD1,few,TRBV9,TRBJ2-5,TGTGCCAGCAGCGTCCAGGGGGCCAGGGAGACCCAGTACTTC,CASSVQGARETQYF
15,.,.,TRBV5-4,TRBJ1-1,TGTGCCAGCAGCCCGCGGGAAGGAGGGTTCGCTGAAGCTTTCTTT,CASSPREGGFAEAFF